This T cell receptor (beta chain) is from a study of T cells in Graves' hyperthyroidism and ophthalmopathy (dated by TCRdb to between 2018 and 2020). Describing the broader study: To identify TCR V-J signatures that set the groups apart, the researchers used a discovery cohort of about a hundred patients, made up of 40 to 45 with Graves' ophthalmopathy and some 55 with stable Graves' hyperthyroidism. Once sampling was done, hyperthyroidism patients were given methimazole at a starting dose of 30 mg daily, whereas ophthalmopathy patients were given high-dose intravenous methylprednisolone. Prospective prediction of ophthalmopathy was tested in an independent validation cohort consisting of 18 hyperthyroidism patients and approximately 16 patients who later progressed to ophthalmopathy. Thyroid tissue and blood T-cell repertoires from about six Graves' hyperthyroidism patients were also compared in the study. For training and testing, the 95 to 100 patients in the discovery cohort were randomly divided in a 7:3 ratio. TCR Vbeta CDR3 sequencing of around 130 peripheral blood samples (approximately 44 ophthalmopathy, about 80 hyperthyroidism and around 17 progressor patients) is reported in the paper.

Amplification of TCR beta CDR3 regions was carried out from RNA transcripts. The first round of RT-PCR for the TCR CDR3 was performed with the HTBI primer set and the Qiagen OneStep RT-PCR kit. Libraries were constructed in a second round of multiplex PCR, after which size selection and purification were carried out. Libraries were sequenced paired-end with 100 bp reads on an Illumina HiSeq2000. The source study handled its data this way. SOAPnuke was used to process the raw data, throwing out any read that contained adapters or uncalled bases, had a mean Phred below 15, or lacked an exact constant-primer or identifier match. High-quality paired reads were merged with COPE v1.2.5, and unique nucleotide sequences were defined as clonotypes. MiTCR v1.1 was used to align the clonotypes against IMGT TRBV, TRBD and TRBJ reference segments. Analysis was restricted to V-J combinations with a frequency above 0.0001, which covered 99.2% of repertoires. The TCS score was defined as F50 (clonal expansion) divided by E x V (chaos), with BLOSUM62-based TCRdist calculated between CDR3 peptides within each V-J. Welch's t-statistics and random forest reduced 514 V-J features to about 13, which were used in a naive Bayes classifier (R e1071). The similarity between thyroid and blood repertoires was quantified using the Morisita-Horn index. TCRdb redid the processing of the public reads, applying fastp at Q25 and MiXCR, and retained in-frame beta chains. Each entry is one CDR3 protein sequence, shown with its most common DNA and genes. TCRdb assigned the V and J calls; the authors' analysis was not used. For this sample the table gives 450,000 to 700,000 distinct CDR3 sequences, of which under 60% were detected only once. The ten most abundant clones make up 7.5% to 8.5% of the sample.

The sample holds many counts of this clonotype. No antigen is known for it. No much larger clone is present one base from it, and per-base qualities are unavailable. Overall study outcomes, separate from this receptor: Most expanded thyroid clonotypes (frequency above 0.001) were also detected in blood, suggesting blood repertoires may reflect thyroid immune responses. In validation, the model predicted progression to ophthalmopathy with over 65% sensitivity and over 72% specificity, a median of 6.5 months before onset. A model built on a 13 V-J signature distinguished ophthalmopathy from stable hyperthyroidism, reaching 85% to 90% sensitivity and under 84% specificity in cross-validation and 80%/75% in testing. No statistical method was used to set the sample size in advance, and investigators knew the group allocation.

Graves' hyperthyroidism was defined as stable when no progression to ophthalmopathy occurred over 18 months of follow-up. Hyperthyroidism patients were aged 18 to 65 years and newly diagnosed, with disease duration of less than 2 months. Patients with uncontrolled infections, other autoimmune diseases, pregnancy or lactation were excluded. Diagnoses were established on the basis of clinical symptoms, serum thyroxine and TRAb, thyroid ultrasound, and orbital computed tomography. Trizol reagent was used to extract total RNA, and RNA quality was then checked on an Agilent 2100 Bioanalyzer. CDR1 and CDR2, per the germline V gene, are SGHRS and YFSETQ. Trimming costs V 4 bases and J 5 bases, and their ends lie 4 bases apart. The CDR3 goes from the cysteine to the phenylalanine over 12 residues. The entry retains the CDR3 DNA only, 36 bases that are in frame from base 1.

Material: peripheral blood or thyroid tissue (not recorded which). The sequence joins TRBV5-1 to TRBJ1-6; the D gene cannot be resolved reliably. This clonotype originated in a woman aged 18-29 years with Graves' hyperthyroidism. In nucleotides, the sequence is TGCGCCAGCAGCCTGAATAATTCACCCCTCCACTTT. This is translated as CASSLNNSPLHF.